The clone carrying this T cell receptor beta chain was counted between two and nine times. What it binds is not known. The TCR beta cDNA libraries contained unique molecular identifiers. In TCRdb, the PCR reads were re-called with MiXCR into one record per CDR3 protein. Of some 500,000 distinct CDR3 sequences detected, around 40% appear once; the ten largest clones hold roughly an eighth. The CDR3 runs to 17 residues. CDR1 MGHRA and CDR2 YSYEKL come from the germline V gene. Trimming left V 0 bases short and J 5 bases short, with 17 bases between. This sample was taken from a study of post-analysis software for immune sequencing data. Study-wide background: The disease courses covered relapsing-remitting, secondary progressive and progressive-relapsing multiple sclerosis.

Study-wide points: TRBV segments more frequent in patients than in controls numbered five and included TRBV5-6, TRBV5-1 and TRBV20-1. F-measure co-clustering was strong for batch-matched samples.

This receptor was identified in a girl aged 5-17 years with multiple sclerosis. The rearrangement joins TRBV4-1 to TRBJ2-1, with D possibly being TRBD2 (6 bases). Specimen: blood. This CDR3 is CASSQERGRGLHNEQFF. CDR3 DNA sequence: TGCGCCAGCAGCCAAGAAAGAGGTCGGGGACTCCACAATGAGCAGTTCTTC.